The text below deals with one TCR beta chain. Its matching antigen is unknown. TCRdb's table, derived via immunoSEQ multiplex PCR, lists solely in-frame clones and lacks some. The sample yields around 90,000 clones, over 75% seen once. This entry belongs to a study of radiotherapy plus CTLA-4 blockade in lung cancer. The overall study: Around a sixth of patients responded objectively, and about 30% achieved disease control. Study-level findings and limits: Per reports, early blood T cell clone dynamics, plus interferon-beta, forecast response most strongly. In blood, tumor-derived TCR clones expanded after radiotherapy plus ipilimumab.

Patients in the study, people with chemo-refractory metastatic non-small-cell lung cancer, received focal radiation plus ipilimumab CTLA-4 blockade. V gave up 2 bases and J gave up 2 bases, with 15 bases separating them. The CDR3 runs to 16 residues. From germline, CDR1 is PRHDT and CDR2 FYEKMQ (reference sequence). The clonotype was recovered from a human donor with non-small cell lung cancer that progressed on radiotherapy plus ipilimumab. This chain connects TRBV13 to TRBJ1-2; D might be TRBD1 (6 bases). Sequencing was performed on peripheral blood, taken from a patient treated with radiotherapy plus ipilimumab. CDR3 in amino acids: CASSLPTGAGNYGYTF. The CDR3 DNA reads TGTGCCAGCAGCTTACCGACGGGGGCCGGCAACTATGGCTACACCTTC.